The rows below give T cell receptor beta chains drawn from one sample of a study of blood T cells in healthy people across ages. Each CDR3 protein is one row after TCRdb ran MiXCR on the 5' RACE reads. There are 800,000 to 950,000 distinct CDR3 sequences in the sample; almost 30% occur only once, and 10% to 13% lies in the top ten. The same sample was also used in a study of T cells of mothers and their children.

Sequencing was done on a sample of blood. The receptors originated from a woman between 40 and 55 years old in good health. Both conserved end residues are part of each CDR3. Each record gives: clone size, V gene, D gene, J gene, CDR3 DNA, CDR3 protein. D genes are given only for firm matches. Part of the rows lack a size; the others show once, few, many or a class for expanded clones.

NA	TRBV6-1	NA	TRBJ1-6	TGTGCCAGCAGTCCCCTGGCTCGGAGCTCCTATAATTCACCCCTCCACTTT	CASSPLARSSYNSPLHF
few	TRBV5-6	TRBD1	TRBJ1-6	TGTGCCAGCAGCTTGATTGGGGACAGATGGACCCATAATTCACCCCTCCACTTT	CASSLIGDRWTHNSPLHF
many	TRBV20-1	NA	TRBJ1-2	TGCAGTGCTAGAAGGGGAGATGGCTACACCTTC	CSARRGDGYTF
few	TRBV6-1	TRBD1	TRBJ2-7	TGTGCCAGCAGGGGACCGGGACAGGGGCCAGAGAGCTCCTACGAGCAGTACTTC	CASRGPGQGPESSYEQYF
NA	TRBV3-1	TRBD1	TRBJ2-7	TGTGCCAGCAGCGACAGGGGTATCTACGAGCAGTACTTC	CASSDRGIYEQYF
NA	TRBV5-1	NA	TRBJ1-2	TGCGCCAGCAGCATGGACAGCAACTATGGCTACACCTTC	CASSMDSNYGYTF
NA	TRBV12-3/TRBV12-4	NA	TRBJ1-1	TGTGCCAGCAGTTTCAGCCTGATCACTGAAGCTTTCTTT	CASSFSLITEAFF
NA	TRBV29-1	TRBD2	TRBJ2-5	TGCAGCGTAGGCGGACCTAGCGGGGGACACCAAGAGACCCAGTACTTC	CSVGGPSGGHQETQYF
few	TRBV6-1	NA	TRBJ1-6	TGTGCCAGCAGCCCCCGTCCCCCTTTTAGCTCCTATAATTCACCCCTCCACTTT	CASSPRPPFSSYNSPLHF
many	TRBV12-3/TRBV12-4	TRBD1	TRBJ2-7	TGTGCCAGCAGTTTGACCGGGACAGGGGGAGGCGAGCAGTACTTC	CASSLTGTGGGEQYF
NA	TRBV6-2/TRBV6-3	NA	TRBJ1-5	TGTGCCAGCAGTAAGGGGCGCGAGGCCCGCGTATGGAATCAGCCCCAGCATTTT	CASSKGREARVWNQPQHF
NA	TRBV10-3	TRBD1	TRBJ1-6	TGTGCCATCAAGACAGGGATGGAAAATTCCCCCCTCCACTTT	CAIKTGMENSPLHF
NA	TRBV7-9	NA	TRBJ2-3	TGTTCCAGCAGACGACCTTTAGGGTCCATCTCTCGGAGCACAGATACGCAGTATTTT	CSSRRPLGSISRSTDTQYF
many	TRBV25-1	TRBD1	TRBJ2-7	TGTGCCAGCAGTGAGGCCGGGACAGGGGGCGGCGAGCAGTACTTC	CASSEAGTGGGEQYF
NA	TRBV12-3/TRBV12-4	TRBD1	TRBJ1-2	TGTGCCAGCAGAGGCGACAGGGGGGTTGGCGGCTACACCTTC	CASRGDRGVGGYTF
many	TRBV20-1	NA	TRBJ2-3	TGCAGTGCTCGGCCGGGAGCCACAGATACGCAGTATTTT	CSARPGATDTQYF
NA	TRBV20-1	NA	TRBJ2-3	TGCAGTGCTCGAATAGATACGCAGTATTTT	CSARIDTQYF